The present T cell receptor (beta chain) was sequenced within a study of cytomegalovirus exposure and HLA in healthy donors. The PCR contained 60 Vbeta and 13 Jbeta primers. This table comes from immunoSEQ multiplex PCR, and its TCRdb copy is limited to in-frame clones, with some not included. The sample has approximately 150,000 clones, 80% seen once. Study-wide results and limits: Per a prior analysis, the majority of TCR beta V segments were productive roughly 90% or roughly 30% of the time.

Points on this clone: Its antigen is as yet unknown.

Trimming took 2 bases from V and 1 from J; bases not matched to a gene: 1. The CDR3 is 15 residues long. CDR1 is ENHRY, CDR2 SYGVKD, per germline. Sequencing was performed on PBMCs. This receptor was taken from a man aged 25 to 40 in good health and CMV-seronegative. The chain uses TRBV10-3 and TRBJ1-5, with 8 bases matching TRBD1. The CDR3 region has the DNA TGTGCCATCAGTGAGGACAGGGGCAGCAATCAGCCCCAGCATTTT. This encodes CAISEDRGSNQPQHF.